Sequencing of this TCR beta chain was carried out in a study of regulatory T cells in long-lasting Graves disease. Study-wide results and limits: No thyroid tissue was studied; the work used peripheral blood only.

This clonotype was recorded at least ten times. The antigen remains unidentified. Time point in this sample: persistent/refractory GD, antithyroid drugs over 5 years with positive TRAb. Following extraction of RNA from PBMCs, that RNA was used to make the TCR library. Building of the TCR beta libraries involved iRepertoire HTBI primers and Arm-PCR of CDR3 regions. TCRdb reprocessed the multiplex PCR reads with MiXCR, giving one entry per CDR3 protein. The sample records about 460,000 distinct CDR3 sequences, roughly 23% being singletons. This specimen consisted of peripheral blood mononuclear cells (PBMCs), obtained when the disease was refractory, from a patient treated with antithyroid drugs. This clonotype originated in a female donor with Graves disease.

CDR3 amino acids: CASSSVWSPLHF. Here the CDR3 DNA reads TGTGCCAGCAGTTCGGTATGGTCACCCCTCCACTTT. The gene calls are TRBV28 and TRBJ1-6, with D uncertain. The ends were cut back, 4 bases at V and 10 bases at J, with 8 bases in the middle. In germline, CDR1 is MDHEN, CDR2 SYDVKM. The CDR3 has 12 amino acids.